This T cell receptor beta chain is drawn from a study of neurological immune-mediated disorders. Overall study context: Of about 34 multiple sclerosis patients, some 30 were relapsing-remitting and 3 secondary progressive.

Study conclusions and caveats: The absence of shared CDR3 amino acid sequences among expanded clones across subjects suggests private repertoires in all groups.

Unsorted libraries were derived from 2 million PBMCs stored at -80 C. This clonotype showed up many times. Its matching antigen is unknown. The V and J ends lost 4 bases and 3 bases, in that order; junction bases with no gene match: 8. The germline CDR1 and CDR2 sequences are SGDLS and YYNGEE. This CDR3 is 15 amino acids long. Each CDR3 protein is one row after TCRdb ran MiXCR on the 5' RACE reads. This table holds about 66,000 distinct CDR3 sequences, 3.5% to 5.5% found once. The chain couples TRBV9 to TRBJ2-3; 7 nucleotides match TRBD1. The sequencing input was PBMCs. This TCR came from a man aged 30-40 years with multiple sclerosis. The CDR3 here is CASSPGTVKTDTQYF. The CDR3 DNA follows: TGTGCCAGCAGCCCTGGGACAGTTAAGACAGATACGCAGTATTTT.